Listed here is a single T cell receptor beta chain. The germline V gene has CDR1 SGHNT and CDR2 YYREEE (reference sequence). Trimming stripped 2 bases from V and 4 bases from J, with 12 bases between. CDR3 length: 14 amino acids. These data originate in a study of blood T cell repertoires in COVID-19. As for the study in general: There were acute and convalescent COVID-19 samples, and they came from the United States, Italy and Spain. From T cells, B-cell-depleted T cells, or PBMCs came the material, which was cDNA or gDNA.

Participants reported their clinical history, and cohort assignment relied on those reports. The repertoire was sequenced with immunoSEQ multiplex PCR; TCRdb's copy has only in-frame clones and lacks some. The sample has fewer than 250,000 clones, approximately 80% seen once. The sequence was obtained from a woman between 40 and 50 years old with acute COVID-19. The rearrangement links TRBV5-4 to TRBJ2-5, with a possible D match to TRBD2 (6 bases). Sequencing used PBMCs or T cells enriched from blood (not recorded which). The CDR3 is CASSFSRGGETQYF. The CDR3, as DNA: TGTGCCAGCAGCTTCTCCCGGGGAGGAGAGACCCAGTACTTC.